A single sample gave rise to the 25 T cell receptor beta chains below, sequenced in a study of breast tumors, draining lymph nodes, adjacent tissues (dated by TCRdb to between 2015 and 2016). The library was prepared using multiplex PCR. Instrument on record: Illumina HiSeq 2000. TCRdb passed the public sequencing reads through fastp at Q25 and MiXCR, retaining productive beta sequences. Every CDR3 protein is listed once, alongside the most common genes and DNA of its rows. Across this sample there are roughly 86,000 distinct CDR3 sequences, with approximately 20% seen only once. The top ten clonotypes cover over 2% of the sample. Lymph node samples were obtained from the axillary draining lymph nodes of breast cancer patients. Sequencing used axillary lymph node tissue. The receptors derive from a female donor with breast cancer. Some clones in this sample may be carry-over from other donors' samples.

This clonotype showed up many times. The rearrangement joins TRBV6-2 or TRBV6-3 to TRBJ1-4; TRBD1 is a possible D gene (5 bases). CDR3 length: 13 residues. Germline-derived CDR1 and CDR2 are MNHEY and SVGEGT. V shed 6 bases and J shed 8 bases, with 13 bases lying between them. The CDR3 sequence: CASRNRIGEKLFF. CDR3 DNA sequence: TGTGCCAGCAGGAACAGGATTGGCGAAAAACTGTTTTTT.

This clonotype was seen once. CDR3 protein: CASSDPSLQGPNNSPLHF. In DNA, the CDR3 is TGTGCCAGCAGTGATCCTTCGTTACAGGGACCGAACAATTCACCCCTCCACTTT. The genes are TRBV6-6 and TRBJ1-6; tentative D call: TRBD1 (6 bases). The CDR3 consists of 18 residues. CDR1 is MNHNY, CDR2 SVGAGI, per germline (reference sequence). Trimming removed 5 bases from V and 7 bases from J, with 24 bases in between.

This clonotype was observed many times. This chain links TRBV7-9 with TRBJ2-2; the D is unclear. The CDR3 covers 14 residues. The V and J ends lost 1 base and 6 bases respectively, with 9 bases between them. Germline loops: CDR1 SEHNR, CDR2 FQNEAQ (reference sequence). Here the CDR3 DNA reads TGTGCCAGCAGCTTAGTTTCAATGGCCGGGGAGCTGTTTTTT. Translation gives CASSLVSMAGELFF.

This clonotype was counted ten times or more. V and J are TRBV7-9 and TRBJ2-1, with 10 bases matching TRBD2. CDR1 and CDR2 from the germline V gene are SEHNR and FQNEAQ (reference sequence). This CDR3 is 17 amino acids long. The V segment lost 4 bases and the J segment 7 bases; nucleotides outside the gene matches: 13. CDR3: CASSSLAGEKKWNEQFF. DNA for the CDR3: TGTGCCAGCAGCTCCCTAGCGGGAGAAAAAAAGTGGAATGAGCAGTTCTTC.

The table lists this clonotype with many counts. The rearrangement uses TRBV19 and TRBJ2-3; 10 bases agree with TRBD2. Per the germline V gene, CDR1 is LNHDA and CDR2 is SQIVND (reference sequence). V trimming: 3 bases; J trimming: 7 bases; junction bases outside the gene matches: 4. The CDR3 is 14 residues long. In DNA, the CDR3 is TGTGCCAGTAGTATGGTGGGACTAGCGAATACGCAGTATTTT. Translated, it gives CASSMVGLANTQYF.

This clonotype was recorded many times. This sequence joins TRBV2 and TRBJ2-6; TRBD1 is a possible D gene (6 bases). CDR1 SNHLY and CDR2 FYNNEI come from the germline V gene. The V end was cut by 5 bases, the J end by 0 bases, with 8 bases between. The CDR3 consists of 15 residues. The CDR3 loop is CASSKGGSGANVLTF. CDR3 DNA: TGTGCCAGCAGTAAAGGGGGCTCTGGGGCCAACGTCCTGACTTTC. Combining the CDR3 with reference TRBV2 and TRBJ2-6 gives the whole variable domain EPEVTQTPSHQVTQMGQEVILRCVPISNHLYFYWYRQILGQKVEFLVSFYNNEISEKSEIFDDQFSVERPDGSNFTLKIRSTKLEDSAMYFCASSKGGSGANVLTFGAGSRLTVL.

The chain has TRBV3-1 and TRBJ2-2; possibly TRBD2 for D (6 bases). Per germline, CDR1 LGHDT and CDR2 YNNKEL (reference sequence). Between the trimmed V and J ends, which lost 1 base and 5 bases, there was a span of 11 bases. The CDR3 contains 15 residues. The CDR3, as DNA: TGTGCCAGCAGCCAAGTTGGAGGGGTAACCGGGGAGCTGTTTTTT. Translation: CASSQVGGVTGELFF. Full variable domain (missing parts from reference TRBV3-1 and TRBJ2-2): DTAVSQTPKYLVTQMGNDKSIKCEQNLGHDTMYWYKQDSKKFLKIMFSYNNKELIINETVPNRFSPKSPDKAHLNLHINSLELGDSAVYFCASSQVGGVTGELFFGEGSRLTVL.

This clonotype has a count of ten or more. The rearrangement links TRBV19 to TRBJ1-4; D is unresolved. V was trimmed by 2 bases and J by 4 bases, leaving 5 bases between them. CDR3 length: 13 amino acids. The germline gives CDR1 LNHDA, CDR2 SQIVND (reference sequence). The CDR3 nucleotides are TGTGCCAGTAGTATACGCGATAATGAAAAACTGTTTTTT. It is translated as CASSIRDNEKLFF. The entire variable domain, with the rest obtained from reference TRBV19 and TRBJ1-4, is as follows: DGGITQSPKYLFRKEGQNVTLSCEQNLNHDAMYWYRQDPGQGLRLIYYSQIVNDFQKGDIAEGYSVSREKKESFPLTVTSAQKNPTAFYLCASSIRDNEKLFFGSGTQLSVL.

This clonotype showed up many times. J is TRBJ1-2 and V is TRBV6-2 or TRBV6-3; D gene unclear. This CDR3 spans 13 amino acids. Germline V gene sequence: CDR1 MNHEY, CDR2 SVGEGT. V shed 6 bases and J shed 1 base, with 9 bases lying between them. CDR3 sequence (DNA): TGTGCCAGCAGCCCGGACGTTAACTATGGCTACACCTTC. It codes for CASSPDVNYGYTF.

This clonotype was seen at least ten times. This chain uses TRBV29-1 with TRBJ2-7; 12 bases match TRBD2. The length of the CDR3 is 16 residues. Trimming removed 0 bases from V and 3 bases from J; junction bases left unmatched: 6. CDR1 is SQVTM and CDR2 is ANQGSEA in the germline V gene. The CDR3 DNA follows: TGCAGCGTTGAAGACGGGACTAGCGGGTTTGACTACGAGCAGTACTTC. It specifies CSVEDGTSGFDYEQYF.

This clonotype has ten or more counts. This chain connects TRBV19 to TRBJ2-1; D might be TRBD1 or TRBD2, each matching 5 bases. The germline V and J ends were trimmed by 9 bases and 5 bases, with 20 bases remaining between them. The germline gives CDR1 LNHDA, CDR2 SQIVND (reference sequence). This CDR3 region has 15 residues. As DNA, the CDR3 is TGTGCCAGACGAAGGGACCCTCATTATGACAATGAGCAGTTCTTC. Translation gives CARRRDPHYDNEQFF.

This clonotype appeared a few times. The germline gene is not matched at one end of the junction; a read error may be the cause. The CDR3 region is CNAKREGSYEQYF. The CDR3 bases are TGCAATGCTAAGCGGGAAGGCTCCTACGAGCAGTACTTC. This chain joins TRBV20-1 and TRBJ2-7, with 7 bases that match TRBD2. The CDR3 length is 13 residues. The germline V gene has CDR1 DFQATT and CDR2 SNEGSKA (reference sequence).

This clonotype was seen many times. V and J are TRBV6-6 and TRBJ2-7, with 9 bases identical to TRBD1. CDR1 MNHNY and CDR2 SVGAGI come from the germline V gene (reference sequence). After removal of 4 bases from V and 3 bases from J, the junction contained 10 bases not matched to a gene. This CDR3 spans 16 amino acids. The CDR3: CASSSANRGRYYEQYF. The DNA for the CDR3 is TGTGCCAGCAGTTCCGCAAACAGGGGGCGGTACTACGAGCAGTACTTC.

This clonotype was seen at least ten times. CDR3 region: CATSVGVGVANYGYTF. In nucleotides, the CDR3 is TGTGCCACCAGCGTAGGGGTGGGGGTAGCTAACTATGGCTACACCTTC. The J gene is TRBJ1-2, the V gene TRBV15; possible D gene TRBD1, 5 bases. V was pared by 5 bases and J by 0 bases, with 16 bases between. This CDR3 comprises 16 residues. The germline gives CDR1 LNHNV, CDR2 YYDKDF (reference sequence).

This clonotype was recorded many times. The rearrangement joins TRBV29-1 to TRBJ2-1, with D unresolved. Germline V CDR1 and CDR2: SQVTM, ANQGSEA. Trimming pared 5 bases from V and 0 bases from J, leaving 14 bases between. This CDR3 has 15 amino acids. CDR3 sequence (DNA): TGCAGCGTTAGAGATAGACTTAGCTCCTACAATGAGCAGTTCTTC. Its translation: CSVRDRLSSYNEQFF.

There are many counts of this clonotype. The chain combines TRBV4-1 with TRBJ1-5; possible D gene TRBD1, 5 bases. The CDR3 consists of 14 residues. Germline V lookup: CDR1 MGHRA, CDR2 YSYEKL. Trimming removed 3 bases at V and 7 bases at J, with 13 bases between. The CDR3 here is CASSHFPKGQPQHF. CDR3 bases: TGCGCCAGCAGCCACTTCCCGAAGGGGCAGCCCCAGCATTTT.

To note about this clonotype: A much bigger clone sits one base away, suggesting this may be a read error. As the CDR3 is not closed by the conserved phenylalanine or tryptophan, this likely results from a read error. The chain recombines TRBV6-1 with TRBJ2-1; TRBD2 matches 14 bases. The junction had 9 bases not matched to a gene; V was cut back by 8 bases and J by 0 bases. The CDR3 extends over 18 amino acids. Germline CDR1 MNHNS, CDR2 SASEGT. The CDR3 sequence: CASRRLAGGLGSYNEQFS. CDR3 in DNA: TGTGCCAGCCGAAGACTAGCGGGAGGGCTGGGCTCCTACAATGAGCAGTTCTCC.

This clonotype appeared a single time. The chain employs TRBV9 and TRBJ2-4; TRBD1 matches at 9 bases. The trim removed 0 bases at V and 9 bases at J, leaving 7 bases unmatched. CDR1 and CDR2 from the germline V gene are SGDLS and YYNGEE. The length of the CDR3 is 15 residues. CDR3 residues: CASSVGWDREAIQYF. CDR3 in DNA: TGTGCCAGCAGCGTAGGCTGGGACAGGGAGGCCATTCAGTACTTC.

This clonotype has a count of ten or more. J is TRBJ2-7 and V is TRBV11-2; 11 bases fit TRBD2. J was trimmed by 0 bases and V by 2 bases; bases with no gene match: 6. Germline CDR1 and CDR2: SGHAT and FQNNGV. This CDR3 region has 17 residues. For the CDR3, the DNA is TGTGCCAGCAGCTTACGCTCGGGACTAGCGGCCTCCTACGAGCAGTACTTC. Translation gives CASSLRSGLAASYEQYF.

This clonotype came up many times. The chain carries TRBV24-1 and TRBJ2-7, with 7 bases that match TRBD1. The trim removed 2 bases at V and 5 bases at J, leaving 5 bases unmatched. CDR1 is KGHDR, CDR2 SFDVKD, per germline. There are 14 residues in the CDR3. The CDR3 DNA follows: TGTGCCACCAGTGATTCCGCGACAGGGAACGAGCAGTACTTC. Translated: CATSDSATGNEQYF.

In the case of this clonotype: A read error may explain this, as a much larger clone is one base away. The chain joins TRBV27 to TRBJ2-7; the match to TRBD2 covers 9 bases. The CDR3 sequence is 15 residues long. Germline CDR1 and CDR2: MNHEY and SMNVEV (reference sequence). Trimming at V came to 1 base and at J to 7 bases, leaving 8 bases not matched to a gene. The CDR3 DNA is TGTGCCAGCAGTTTATATGGCGGGAGGGCTGGGGAGCAGTACTTC. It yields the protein CASSLYGGRAGEQYF.

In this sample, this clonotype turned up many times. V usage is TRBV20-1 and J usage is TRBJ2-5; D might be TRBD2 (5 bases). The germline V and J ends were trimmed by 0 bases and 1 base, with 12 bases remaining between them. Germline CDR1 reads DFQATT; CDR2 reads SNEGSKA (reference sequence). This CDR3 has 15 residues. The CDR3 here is CSARERVPLQETQYF. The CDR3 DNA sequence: TGCAGTGCTAGAGAGCGGGTACCACTCCAAGAGACCCAGTACTTC.

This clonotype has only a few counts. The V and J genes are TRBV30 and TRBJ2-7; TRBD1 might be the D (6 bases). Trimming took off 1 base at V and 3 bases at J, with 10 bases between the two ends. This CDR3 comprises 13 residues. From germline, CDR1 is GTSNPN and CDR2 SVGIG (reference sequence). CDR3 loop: CAWSGQAGYEQYF. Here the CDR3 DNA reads TGTGCCTGGAGTGGACAGGCAGGCTACGAGCAGTACTTC.

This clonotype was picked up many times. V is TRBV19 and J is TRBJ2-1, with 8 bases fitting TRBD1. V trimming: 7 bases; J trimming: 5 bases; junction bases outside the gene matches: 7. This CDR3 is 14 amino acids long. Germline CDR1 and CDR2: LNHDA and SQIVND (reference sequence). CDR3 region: CASTRQGLHNEQFF. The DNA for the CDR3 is TGTGCCAGTACCCGACAGGGGCTACACAATGAGCAGTTCTTC.

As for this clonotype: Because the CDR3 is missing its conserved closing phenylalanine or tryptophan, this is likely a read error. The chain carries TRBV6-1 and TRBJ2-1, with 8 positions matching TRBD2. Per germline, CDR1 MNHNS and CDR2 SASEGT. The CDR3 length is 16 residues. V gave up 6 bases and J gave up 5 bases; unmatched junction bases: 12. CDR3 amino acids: CASRDSGTSINNEQFL. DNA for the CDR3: TGTGCCAGCAGGGACTCCGGGACTAGTATAAACAATGAGCAGTTCCTC.